Listed here are 8 T cell receptor beta chains from one sample, sequenced in a study of blood T cells in healthy people across ages (dated by TCRdb to 2015 to 2017). The library was produced with 5' RACE. This sample was sequenced with an Illumina HiSeq 2500. A second PCR of about 7 to 12 cycles was run with a J-beta primer mix and a sample-barcoded 5' primer. TCRdb itself trimmed the public reads at Q25 with fastp, ran MiXCR and retained productive beta chains. Each record represents a unique CDR3 protein, reported with the most common genes and DNA among its rows. The sample table holds 1.5 million to 2 million distinct CDR3 sequences, of which 30% to 35% were seen once. The top ten clonotypes cover about 10% of the sample. The specimen sequenced was blood. The receptor source for this set is a woman younger than 45 in good health.

This clonotype has a handful of counts. The genes are TRBV7-2 and TRBJ2-3; D is uncertain. V was cut by 0 bases and J by 5 bases, with 12 bases left in between. From germline, CDR1 is SGHTA and CDR2 FQGNSA. CDR3 size: 15 residues. The CDR3 region has the DNA TGTGCCAGCAGCTTAGCGTGGCATAGGGAAGATACGCAGTATTTT. Protein: CASSLAWHREDTQYF.

The CDR3 region has the DNA TGTGCCAGCAGTGAAGGCGTTAGCTACGAGCAGTACTTC. It codes for CASSEGVSYEQYF. This chain joins TRBV6-1 and TRBJ2-7, with D unresolved. V lost 1 base and J lost 3, with 7 bases in between. The CDR3 has 13 amino acids. Germline CDR1 reads MNHNS; CDR2 reads SASEGT.

The gene calls are TRBV2 and TRBJ1-1, with D maybe TRBD1 (6 bases). The CDR3 extends over 14 amino acids. The germline V and J ends were trimmed by 6 bases and 6 bases, with 17 bases remaining between them. The germline V gene encodes CDR1 SNHLY and CDR2 FYNNEI. CDR3 residues: CASRSGQSRAEAFF. CDR3 nucleotides: TGTGCCAGCAGGTCCGGACAGTCGAGGGCTGAAGCTTTCTTT. The full variable domain, rest sourced from reference TRBV2 and TRBJ1-1, is EPEVTQTPSHQVTQMGQEVILRCVPISNHLYFYWYRQILGQKVEFLVSFYNNEISEKSEIFDDQFSVERPDGSNFTLKIRSTKLEDSAMYFCASRSGQSRAEAFFGQGTRLTVV.

This rearrangement joins TRBV10-3 to TRBJ2-5; D may be TRBD1 or TRBD2 (5 bases each). V was shortened by 6 bases and J by 3 bases, with 14 bases between the two germline ends. The germline CDR1 and CDR2 sequences are ENHRY and SYGVKD. This CDR3 is built from 14 residues. CDR3 nucleotides: TGTGCCATCAGCTCCGGGGCGAAAGAAGAGACCCAGTACTTC. Translated, it gives CAISSGAKEETQYF.

This clonotype was seen ten or more times. DNA for the CDR3: TGTGCCAGCAGCTCGGGAAGGGCTAACTATGGCTACACCTTC. Translation: CASSSGRANYGYTF. The J gene is TRBJ1-2, the V gene TRBV6-5; D is undetermined. Germline CDR1 MNHEY, CDR2 SVGAGI. V lost 6 bases and J 0 bases, leaving 11 bases between the germline ends. This CDR3 has 14 amino acids.

Comment on this clonotype: At one end, the junction sequence differs from germline, possibly due to a read error. V gene TRBV7-9 combines with J gene TRBJ2-3; D unclear. The CDR3 spans 15 residues. Germline CDR1 SEHNR, CDR2 FQNEAQ (reference sequence). The DNA of the CDR3 is TGTGCCGGCAGCTTAAGGTCGACGGTGGGAGATACGCAGTATTTT. Amino acids: CAGSLRSTVGDTQYF.

There are a few counts of this clonotype. The V and J genes are TRBV5-6 and TRBJ2-1; 9 bases align to TRBD1. CDR3 size: 14 residues. V dropped 7 bases and J dropped 3; count of bases not matched to a gene: 5. Per germline, CDR1 SGHDT and CDR2 YYEEEE. CDR3 amino acids: CASVGQGRYNEQFF. In DNA, the CDR3 is TGTGCCAGCGTGGGACAGGGTCGCTACAATGAGCAGTTCTTC.

Only a few counts were recorded for this clonotype. The chain carries TRBV20-1 and TRBJ1-2; D may be TRBD1 (5 bases). Per the germline V gene, CDR1 is DFQATT and CDR2 is SNEGSKA (reference sequence). V lost 6 bases and J lost 6, with 14 bases in between. The CDR3 extends over 12 amino acids. In DNA, the CDR3 is TGCAGTGCCCAAGGGACTGAACATGGCTACACCTTC. Protein product: CSAQGTEHGYTF.